This T cell receptor beta chain was recovered during a study of blood T cell repertoires in COVID-19. This table comes from immunoSEQ multiplex PCR, and its TCRdb copy is limited to in-frame clones, with some not included. The table has roughly 150,000 clones, more than 60% seen once. The trim removed 6 bases at V and 5 bases at J, leaving 9 bases unmatched. CDR1 MNHEY and CDR2 SMNVEV come from the germline V gene (reference sequence). CDR3 length equals 16 residues. The sequenced sample was peripheral blood. This sequence was found in a man aged 60 to 75 with acute or convalescent COVID-19. The gene calls are TRBV27 and TRBJ2-3; 12 nucleotides match TRBD1. The CDR3 is CASRPGQGASLDTQYF. CDR3 DNA sequence: TGTGCCAGCAGGCCGGGACAGGGGGCGAGTTTAGATACGCAGTATTTT.